The 32 T cell receptor beta chains below come from one sample, sequenced in a study of esophageal squamous cell carcinoma under preoperative chemotherapy. Time point of the sample: before preoperative PTX-NDP chemotherapy. TCRdb redid the calling of the PCR reads with MiXCR, one entry per CDR3 protein. The sample yields just over 30,000 distinct CDR3 sequences, approximately 50% seen once. The sample was collected from a patient given preoperative chemotherapy. The receptor set was obtained from a human donor with esophageal squamous cell carcinoma. The donor label of this sample is uncertain.

The chain carries TRBV6-2 or TRBV6-3 and TRBJ2-1, with 7 bases identical to TRBD2. The CDR3 runs to 14 residues. J gave up 4 bases and V 6 bases, and 6 bases lay outside the gene matches. Germline V CDR1 and CDR2: MNHEY, SVGEGT. CDR3: CASRRRESYNEQFF. CDR3 bases: TGTGCCAGCAGGAGGCGGGAGAGTTACAATGAGCAGTTCTTC.

The V gene is TRBV27, the J gene TRBJ2-3, with D possibly being TRBD1 (6 bases). Trimming removed 5 bases at V and 0 bases at J, with 15 bases between. The germline CDR1 and CDR2 sequences are MNHEY and SMNVEV (reference sequence). The CDR3 is 16 amino acids. The CDR3 DNA follows: TGTGCCAGCAGTCCAATGGGGGCGTTTAGCACAGATACGCAGTATTTT. It is translated as CASSPMGAFSTDTQYF.

The chain has TRBV12-5 and TRBJ2-6, with 7 bases lining up with TRBD2. In germline, CDR1 is LGHNT, CDR2 FRNRAP. The CDR3 totals 19 residues. V lost 5 bases and J lost 0; bases outside the gene matches: 13. DNA of the CDR3: TGTGCTAGTGGTGGTCACCCGGGAGGCAGAAACTCTGGGGCCAACGTCCTGACTTTC. Residues: CASGGHPGGRNSGANVLTF.

The rearrangement uses TRBV6-1 and TRBJ2-3; 9 nucleotides align to TRBD2. The germline V gene has CDR1 MNHNS and CDR2 SASEGT. V dropped 8 bases and J dropped 5; count of bases not matched to a gene: 14. The CDR3 loop spans 16 amino acids. The CDR3 protein is CASHLAGLGAKDTQYF. As DNA, the CDR3 is TGTGCCAGCCATCTAGCGGGGCTGGGAGCCAAAGATACGCAGTATTTT.

The chain links TRBV30 to TRBJ2-1; TRBD2 matches 11 bases. J was trimmed by 9 bases and V by 8 bases; bases with no gene match: 9. CDR3 length: 13 amino acids. Germline assignment: CDR1 GTSNPN and CDR2 SVGIG (reference sequence). In DNA, the CDR3 is TGTGCCGGCGCGGTAGCGGGAGGGGGTGAGCAGTTCTTC. Encoded protein: CAGAVAGGGEQFF.

This clonotype has a count of ten or more. This chain joins TRBV7-2 and TRBJ2-6; 8 bases match TRBD2. V gave up 0 bases and J gave up 1 base; unmatched junction bases: 2. CDR1 and CDR2 (germline): SGHTA, FQGNSA. There are 17 residues in the CDR3. CDR3 amino acids: CASSLASGSSGANVLTF. CDR3 in DNA: TGTGCCAGCAGCTTAGCCAGCGGGAGTTCTGGGGCCAACGTCCTGACTTTC.

The chain joins TRBV7-2 to TRBJ2-1; the match to TRBD2 covers 13 bases. Germline assignment: CDR1 SGHTA and CDR2 FQGNSA. This CDR3 spans 15 amino acids. The ends lost 5 bases at V and 6 bases at J; junction bases unmatched: 4. The CDR3, as DNA: TGTGCCAGCAGCAACGGACTAGCGGGAGCCAATGAGCAGTTCTTC. Translated, it gives CASSNGLAGANEQFF.

There are many counts of this clonotype. The chain carries TRBV12-5 and TRBJ2-2, with no clear D. This CDR3 comprises 12 residues. Trimming removed 4 bases from V and 8 bases from J, with 8 bases in between. Looked up from germline, CDR1 is LGHNT and CDR2 is FRNRAP. The CDR3: CASGSGWGELFF. CDR3 in DNA: TGTGCTAGTGGTTCCGGCTGGGGGGAGCTGTTTTTT.

This clonotype rates as medium-sized. The V gene is TRBV7-2, the J gene TRBJ2-5; unclear D gene. This CDR3 is built from 14 residues. Germline V CDR1 and CDR2: SGHTA, FQGNSA. V lost 2 bases, J lost 4 bases, and 11 bases lay in between. The CDR3 sequence is CASSLSALGETQYF. CDR3 nucleotides: TGTGCCAGCAGCTTATCGGCCTTGGGAGAGACCCAGTACTTC.

A word on this clonotype: At one end, the junction sequence differs from germline, possibly due to a read error. J is TRBJ2-4 and V is TRBV5-1; 7 nucleotides match TRBD1. Germline V gene data show CDR1 as SGHRS and CDR2 as YFSETQ. This CDR3 comprises 14 residues. The CDR3 loop reads CANSPQTGSNIQYF. In DNA, the CDR3 is TGCGCCAACAGCCCCCAGACAGGGAGTAACATTCAGTACTTC.

This clonotype was counted ten times or more. V gene TRBV7-6 combines with J gene TRBJ1-1; tentatively, D is TRBD1 (6 bases). The CDR3 totals 13 residues. Trimming cost V 0 bases and J 8 bases, with 10 bases left between them. Per the germline V gene, CDR1 is SGHVS and CDR2 is FNYEAQ. CDR3 bases: TGTGCCAGCAGCTTAGCCGTCAGGGGCGAAGCTTTCTTT. This codes for CASSLAVRGEAFF.

This clonotype was recorded a few times. This rearrangement joins TRBV9 to TRBJ2-1; the match to TRBD1 covers 7 bases. Trimming removed 0 bases from V and 2 bases from J; junction bases left unmatched: 2. Germline V CDR1 and CDR2: SGDLS, YYNGEE. The CDR3 is 15 residues long. CDR3 amino acids: CASSVAQGAYNEQFF. Here the CDR3 DNA reads TGTGCCAGCAGCGTAGCCCAGGGGGCCTACAATGAGCAGTTCTTC.

This clonotype was observed a handful of times. The J gene is TRBJ1-2, the V gene TRBV4-1, with unresolved D. V gave up 3 bases and J gave up 3 bases, with 5 bases separating them. CDR3 size: 12 residues. The germline V gene has CDR1 MGHRA and CDR2 YSYEKL. CDR3 protein: CASSQPDYGYTF. The CDR3 nucleotides read TGCGCCAGCAGCCAGCCGGACTATGGCTACACCTTC.

The chain carries TRBV5-4 and TRBJ2-3; D is perhaps TRBD2 (6 bases). CDR1 is SGHNT and CDR2 is YYREEE in the germline V gene (reference sequence). Trimming removed 6 bases from V and 1 base from J, with 18 bases in between. The CDR3 has 16 residues. The CDR3 DNA reads as TGTGCCAGCACCCTCGGGACTCAAAGGGGCACAGATACGCAGTATTTT. It codes for CASTLGTQRGTDTQYF.

V usage is TRBV6-5 and J usage is TRBJ2-2; D is possibly TRBD2 (5 bases). The germline V gene has CDR1 MNHEY and CDR2 SVGAGI. The CDR3 consists of 16 residues. The ends were cut back, 2 bases at V and 9 bases at J, with 19 bases in the middle. The CDR3 reads CASSYEGCARDRELFF. The CDR3 region has the DNA TGTGCCAGCAGTTACGAGGGCTGTGCGCGAGACAGGGAGCTGTTTTTT.

The chain employs TRBV12-3 or TRBV12-4 and TRBJ2-4, with D perhaps TRBD1 or TRBD2 (6 bases each). The closer fit of TRBJ2-5 to the DNA end suggests the J call may be wrong. The CDR3 runs to 14 residues. The CDR3 DNA reads TGTGCGGGGACCGGGCGCGGGGACAAAGAGACCCAGTACTTC. Residues: CAGTGRGDKETQYF.

Comment on this clonotype: A read error may produce the germline difference seen at one junction end. The CDR3, as DNA: TGTGCCAGCAGCCCCCGAGCGGGAGGATGGGGGGAAGACATTCAGTATTTC. Translating gives CASSPRAGGWGEDIQYF. The rearrangement links TRBV7-2 to TRBJ2-4; 9 bases are shared with TRBD2. In germline, CDR1 is SGHTA, CDR2 FQGNSA. The CDR3 runs to 17 residues. The whole variable domain, remainder taken from reference TRBV7-2 and TRBJ2-4, is GAGVSQSPSNKVTEKGKDVELRCDPISGHTALYWYRQSLGQGLEFLIYFQGNSAPDKSGLPSDRFSAERTGGSVSTLTIQRTQQEDSAVYLCASSPRAGGWGEDIQYFGAGTRLSVL.

This chain joins TRBV7-9 and TRBJ2-2; possible D gene TRBD1, 7 bases. Trimming took 6 bases from V and 16 from J, leaving 33 bases between them. The CDR3 has 17 amino acids. Germline loops: CDR1 SEHNR, CDR2 FQNEAQ (reference sequence). CDR3 nucleotides: TGTGCCAGCAGTCAAAGTGGCGGGACAGTGAACACAGAGACGCAGTTTTTT. Translation: CASSQSGGTVNTETQFF.

The CDR3 here is CAGTGGRDQKIQYF. The CDR3 DNA sequence: TGTGCGGGTACCGGGGGCCGGGACCAAAAGATTCAGTACTTC. J is TRBJ2-5 and V is TRBV12-3 or TRBV12-4; D may match TRBD1 or TRBD2 (6 bases each). There are 14 residues in the CDR3.

This clonotype is a singleton in its sample. The rearrangement uses TRBV7-2 and TRBJ2-4; D is possibly TRBD1 or TRBD2 (5 bases each). The CDR3 sequence is 15 residues long. CDR1 is SGHTA, CDR2 FQGNSA, per germline. The germline V and J ends were trimmed by 4 bases and 13 bases, with 23 bases remaining between them. CDR3 loop: CASSSAVGPKNTQYF. The CDR3 DNA follows: TGTGCCAGCAGCTCGGCGGTGGGACCCAAAAATACGCAGTACTTC.

The chain recombines TRBV24-1 with TRBJ2-3; TRBD2 matches 9 bases. V shed 9 bases and J 5 bases; nucleotides not matched to a gene: 20. CDR1 is KGHDR and CDR2 is SFDVKD in the germline V gene. The CDR3 loop spans 18 amino acids. The CDR3 DNA follows: TGTGCCACCTCGTGGGGAGGAAGCGGGAGGACCCCACGAGATACGCAGTATTTT. Its protein product is CATSWGGSGRTPRDTQYF.

This clonotype was seen a few times. The V gene is TRBV7-4, the J gene TRBJ2-2; D tentatively fits TRBD1 or TRBD2 (5 bases each). Deletions cut 5 bases from V and 13 bases from J, with 23 bases between. This CDR3 contains 15 residues. Germline CDR1 SGHVT, CDR2 SQSDAQ. In DNA, the CDR3 is TGTGCCAGCAGCCGCAAGACTGCGAACACCGGGACGCTGTTTTTT. This codes for CASSRKTANTGTLFF. The full variable domain, rest sourced from reference TRBV7-4 and TRBJ2-2, is GAGVSQSPRYKVAKRGRDVALRCDSISGHVTLYWYRQTLGQGSEVLTYSQSDAQRDKSGRPSGRFSAERPERSVSTLKIQRTEQGDSAVYLCASSRKTANTGTLFFGEGSRLTVL.

The V call is TRBV7-3, the J call TRBJ2-3; 7 bases are shared with TRBD2. The germline CDR1 and CDR2 sequences are SGHTA and FQGTGA. The CDR3 covers 17 residues. The V and J ends lost 0 bases and 5 bases, in that order; junction bases with no gene match: 11. The CDR3 DNA reads as TGTGCCAGCAGCTTAACAGGGCTAGCGGTGGGGGGAGATACGCAGTATTTT. Translation gives CASSLTGLAVGGDTQYF.

This clonotype was picked up many times. This CDR3 is CASSSEIYPYEQFF. Written as DNA, the CDR3 is TGTGCCAGCAGTTCCGAAATCTACCCGTATGAGCAGTTCTTC. The chain is built from TRBV27 and TRBJ2-1; unclear D gene. The germline V gene encodes CDR1 MNHEY and CDR2 SMNVEV (reference sequence). The CDR3 runs to 14 residues. The ends were cut back, 4 bases at V and 8 bases at J, with 15 bases in the middle.

Of note for this clonotype: A read error may produce the germline difference seen at one junction end. V and J are TRBV7-2 and TRBJ2-4, with D perhaps matching TRBD2 (6 bases). The CDR3 has 14 amino acids. Germline CDR1 reads SGHTA; CDR2 reads FQGNSA. The DNA of the CDR3 is TGTGCCAGCACGGGGCGGGGAGCCAAAGACACGCAGTATTTC. It codes for CASTGRGAKDTQYF.

The chain carries TRBV7-6 and TRBJ2-5, with 8 bases lining up with TRBD2. The CDR3 runs 19 residues. Germline V gene sequence: CDR1 SGHVS, CDR2 FNYEAQ. V lost 3 bases and J lost 8; bases outside the gene matches: 23. Written as DNA, the CDR3 is TGTGCCAGCAGCTTGGGTCCGGGGCTCGCGGGGGGTGCCAAAAACACCCAGTACTTC. Residues: CASSLGPGLAGGAKNTQYF.

In its sample, this clonotype was seen once. The CDR3 here is CASSYSGTGAKTQYF. The CDR3 DNA follows: TGTGCCAGCAGTTACTCGGGGACAGGGGCAAAGACCCAGTACTTC. The chain has TRBV6-5 and TRBJ2-5, with TRBD1 identical over 10 bases. CDR3 size: 15 residues. Germline values: CDR1 MNHEY, CDR2 SVGAGI. V lost 0 bases, J lost 6 bases, and 4 bases stayed unmatched.

This clonotype was found many times. This may come from a read error, since a much larger clone is one base off. This rearrangement joins TRBV7-6 to TRBJ2-1; possible D gene TRBD1, 6 bases. The germline V gene has CDR1 SGHVS and CDR2 FNYEAQ. The V end lost 1 base, the J end lost 13 bases, and 20 bases lay between the germline ends. This CDR3 region has 15 residues. The DNA for the CDR3 is TGTGCCAGCAGCTTAGGCCAGGGGCTTGCAGAGACCCAGTTCTTC. This translates into CASSLGQGLAETQFF.

The chain links TRBV6-1 to TRBJ1-2; 9 nucleotides match TRBD1. The J segment lost 3 bases and the V segment lost 9 bases, leaving 11 bases of the junction unmatched. Per germline, CDR1 MNHNS and CDR2 SASEGT. The CDR3 extends over 15 amino acids. The CDR3 DNA follows: TGTGCCAGTACCGGGACAGGGTGGGGACACTATGGCTACACCTTC. Translation gives CASTGTGWGHYGYTF.

The CDR3 spells CASSLSLAPDTDTQYF. CDR3 coding DNA: TGTGCCAGCAGCTTAAGTCTAGCGCCCGACACAGATACGCAGTATTTT. The rearrangement links TRBV11-3 to TRBJ2-3, with a weak D call TRBD2 (6 bases). The V and J ends lost 2 bases and 2 bases respectively, with 14 bases between them. Germline V CDR1 and CDR2: SGHNT, YENEEA. The CDR3 is 16 residues long.

This rearrangement joins TRBV10-1 to TRBJ1-1, with D uncertain. The CDR3 loop spans 13 amino acids. From germline, CDR1 is WNHNN and CDR2 SYGVQD (reference sequence). The V and J ends lost 3 bases and 4 bases respectively, with 9 bases between them. The CDR3 sequence is CASSEGWGTEAFF. CDR3 nucleotide sequence: TGCGCCAGCAGTGAAGGATGGGGCACTGAAGCTTTCTTT.

This chain joins TRBV7-7 and TRBJ2-7, with TRBD2 matching over 10 bases. Germline V gene lookup returns CDR1 SSHAT and CDR2 FNYEAQ (reference sequence). This CDR3 is 13 amino acids long. V lost 5 bases, J lost 5 bases, and 3 bases stayed unmatched. CDR3 sequence reads: CASSAGTSDEQYF. The CDR3 region has the DNA TGTGCCAGCAGCGCCGGGACTAGCGACGAGCAGTACTTC.